The TCR beta chain described here comes from a study of Ad26.COV2.S vaccination and SARS-CoV-2 variants. Overall study: This donor came from the COV1001 trial of Ad26.COV2.S. Study-wide findings and caveats: Vaccinees displayed broader spike-specific TCR repertoires than placebo recipients. Placebo and vaccine recipients had non-spike TCR breadth that was similar.

As regards this clone: As yet, its antigen is unknown.

Clones were read by immunoSEQ multiplex PCR, and TCRdb kept only the in-frame ones, dropping some. The sample yields about 440,000 clones, around 90% seen once. The sample's treatment: around 19 received Ad26.COV2.S at low or high dose, single or two shots; about 5 received placebo; per-sample allocation not given. Following the first vaccine or placebo injection, samples were taken on day 63. Its platform was an Ad26 vector, and its expressed antigen was Wuhan-strain SARS-CoV-2 spike. The germline gives CDR1 MNHEY, CDR2 SMNVEV (reference sequence). V was pared by 2 bases and J by 2 bases, with 6 bases between. The CDR3 extends over 13 amino acids.

This TCR was recovered from a person between 18 and 59 years old who received the Ad26.COV2.S COVID-19 vaccine or a placebo. V gene TRBV27 combines with J gene TRBJ1-2; no reliable D call. The sample here was peripheral blood, taken in a trial of Ad26.COV2.S vaccine versus placebo. The CDR3 sequence is CASSLTANYGYTF. The CDR3 DNA is TGTGCCAGCAGTTTAACGGCAAACTATGGCTACACCTTC.